The clone carrying this T cell receptor (beta chain) has at least ten counts. What it binds is not known. Sequencing libraries for TCR beta were prepared with iRepertoire HTBI primers and Arm-PCR of CDR3 regions. TCRdb recomputed calls from the multiplex PCR reads with MiXCR, one row per CDR3 protein. The sample lists about 340,000 distinct CDR3 sequences, 15% to 20% occurring once. The data are from a study of regulatory T cells in long-lasting Graves disease. The study's findings and limits: Public clonotype sharing was higher in persistent than newly diagnosed patients. TCR diversity was lower in persistent Graves' patients than in newly diagnosed ones.

V was cut by 0 bases and J by 4 bases, with 17 bases left in between. The CDR3 is 16 residues long. Looked up from germline, CDR1 is SGHRS and CDR2 is YFSETQ. Time point denoted: persistent/refractory GD, antithyroid drugs over 5 years with positive TRAb. The TCR library was made from RNA that had been extracted from PBMCs in TRIzol. Graves' disease diagnosis was established per American Thyroid Association guidelines. Patients were enrolled at an endocrinology department in Xi'an, China. This sequence joins TRBV5-1 and TRBJ2-7; D is unresolved. The receptor was isolated from a female donor with Graves disease. The sample in question was peripheral blood mononuclear cells (PBMCs), obtained when the disease was refractory, from a patient treated with antithyroid drugs. CDR3 protein: CASSLGGRTNGYEQYF. The CDR3 nucleotides read TGCGCCAGCAGCTTGGGGGGAAGGACCAATGGATACGAGCAGTACTTC.